This passage covers 5 T cell receptor beta chains from one sample sequenced in a study of shared clonotypes between healthy human individuals (dated by TCRdb to 2020 to 2022). The library was made by the immunoSEQ multiplex PCR assay. Sourced from immuneACCESS, this table was stored by TCRdb with only in-frame sequences that have V and J called. A share of the clones is absent; for the studies checked, an unresolved V gene accounts for under half, and the remainder has no known explanation. This sample lists about 1 million clones; approximately 70% were detected once. The ten largest clones take up approximately 1.5% of the sample. Specimen: memory CD4+ T cells sorted from blood. The cell subset or site label here, explained by the study, means: CD45RA-negative fraction. The receptors originated from a man younger than 35 in good health.

The V and J genes are TRBV6-1 and TRBJ2-7, with D perhaps matching TRBD2 (6 bases). V dropped 8 bases and J dropped 0 bases, with 14 bases sitting between them. Germline V gene lookup returns CDR1 MNHNS and CDR2 SASEGT. The CDR3 sequence is 14 residues long. The CDR3 loop is CASSDGGGSYEQYF. The CDR3 DNA reads TGTGCCAGCTCAGATGGGGGAGGCTCCTACGAGCAGTACTTC.

As DNA, the CDR3 is TGTGCCAGCAGGGCAGGAGCGGGGGGGTACAATGAGCAGTTCTTC. Residues: CASRAGAGGYNEQFF. The genes are TRBV6-6 and TRBJ2-1, with 10 bases fitting TRBD2. The length of the CDR3 is 15 residues. V trimming: 6 bases; J trimming: 4 bases; junction bases outside the gene matches: 6. The germline gives CDR1 MNHNY, CDR2 SVGAGI (reference sequence).

This clone was detected once. The chain links TRBV6-4 to TRBJ2-7; 11 bases fit TRBD2. The CDR3 runs to 17 residues. Losses at the gene ends were 6 bases for V and 5 bases for J; bases not matched to a gene: 15. In germline, CDR1 is MRHNA, CDR2 SNTAGT. CDR3 protein: CASSGTKLAGDPHEQYF. CDR3 DNA: TGTGCCAGCAGCGGGACGAAACTAGCGGGAGACCCACACGAGCAGTACTTC.

V is TRBV2 and J is TRBJ2-1; D not certain. Germline CDR1 SNHLY, CDR2 FYNNEI. The CDR3 covers 11 residues. With 3 bases removed from V and 11 bases from J, the gap between germline ends came to 8 bases. The DNA for the CDR3 is TGTGCCAGCAGTGAGAACACACAGCAGTTCTTC. Translated: CASSENTQQFF. Full variable domain (remainder filled in from reference TRBV2 and TRBJ2-1): EPEVTQTPSHQVTQMGQEVILRCVPISNHLYFYWYRQILGQKVEFLVSFYNNEISEKSEIFDDQFSVERPDGSNFTLKIRSTKLEDSAMYFCASSENTQQFFGPGTRLTVL.

J is TRBJ2-7 and V is TRBV28; maybe TRBD2 (5 bases). The germline V gene encodes CDR1 MDHEN and CDR2 SYDVKM. There are 12 residues in the CDR3. V was pared by 10 bases and J by 0 bases, with 10 bases between. CDR3 amino acids: CATDSSSYEQYF. In nucleotides, the CDR3 is TGTGCCACGGACTCTAGCTCCTACGAGCAGTACTTC.